The 28 T cell receptor beta chains in this list originate from one sample, sequenced in a study of blood T cell repertoires in COVID-19. Generated by immunoSEQ multiplex PCR, the TCRdb table keeps only in-frame clones and is missing some. The table shows tens of thousands of clones, with 85% to 90% occurring only once. The sample consisted of peripheral blood. The receptor source for this set is a man aged 50-60 years with acute or convalescent COVID-19.

V gene TRBV29-1 combines with J gene TRBJ2-7; 7 bases are shared with TRBD1. Germline V gene data show CDR1 as SQVTM and CDR2 as ANQGSEA. The CDR3 extends over 15 amino acids. V shed 4 bases, J shed 4 bases, and the junction held 13 bases outside the gene matches. The CDR3 sequence is CSVVARKGAKYEQYF. The DNA of the CDR3 is TGCAGCGTTGTTGCGAGGAAGGGGGCAAAGTACGAGCAGTACTTC.

This clone has a handful of counts. The chain joins TRBV29-1 to TRBJ2-3, with a possible D match to TRBD2 (6 bases). Germline CDR1 reads SQVTM; CDR2 reads ANQGSEA. The CDR3 extends over 15 amino acids. V lost 7 bases, J lost 0 bases, and 17 bases lay in between. CDR3 nucleotides: TGCAGCGCTCAACGGGAGTTGGCAAGCACAGATACGCAGTATTTT. This sequence encodes CSAQRELASTDTQYF.

The V call is TRBV24-1, the J call TRBJ2-7; maybe TRBD2 (6 bases). With 3 bases removed from V and 9 bases from J, the gap between germline ends came to 20 bases. The CDR3 extends over 15 amino acids. CDR1 is KGHDR and CDR2 is SFDVKD in the germline V gene. The CDR3 bases are TGTGCCACCAGTGATCGGGACTCCTTCCTACGAGGGCAGTACTTC. Encoded protein: CATSDRDSFLRGQYF.

The chain employs TRBV24-1 and TRBJ2-3; 10 bases agree with TRBD2. CDR3 length equals 17 residues. V lost 0 bases to trimming and J lost 2 bases; unmatched junction nucleotides: 4. In germline, CDR1 is KGHDR, CDR2 SFDVKD. CDR3 bases: TGTGCCACCAGTGATTTGCTAGCGGGAGACTCCACAGATACGCAGTATTTT. This sequence encodes CATSDLLAGDSTDTQYF.

The chain has TRBV19 and TRBJ1-4, with 7 bases identical to TRBD1. Per the germline V gene, CDR1 is LNHDA and CDR2 is SQIVND (reference sequence). The CDR3 has 14 amino acids. Trimming at V came to 7 bases and at J to 8 bases, leaving 10 bases not matched to a gene. DNA for the CDR3: TGTGCCAGTAAGAACAGGGGAATGGGAGAAAAACTGTTTTTT. Protein: CASKNRGMGEKLFF.

V and J are TRBV30 and TRBJ2-7, with TRBD1 matching 7 bases. This CDR3 region has 13 residues. CDR1 and CDR2 (germline): GTSNPN, SVGIG (reference sequence). After removal of 5 bases from V and 1 base from J, the junction contained 5 bases not matched to a gene. This CDR3 is CAWEQGRSYEQYF. Here the CDR3 DNA reads TGTGCCTGGGAACAGGGGAGATCCTACGAGCAGTACTTC.

The CDR3 nucleotides are TGTGCCAGCAGCTTAGCGGGCAGCATGAACACTGAAGCTTTCTTT. Translated, it gives CASSLAGSMNTEAFF. The gene calls are TRBV7-2 and TRBJ1-1; no clear D. Between the trimmed V and J ends, which lost 0 bases and 0 bases, there was a span of 8 bases. The CDR3 spans 15 residues. Germline-derived CDR1 and CDR2 are SGHTA and FQGNSA.

V gene TRBV14 combines with J gene TRBJ2-7; 10 nucleotides line up with TRBD2. CDR3 size: 14 residues. The germline CDR1 and CDR2 sequences are SGHDN and FVKESK. After removal of 1 base from V and 9 bases from J, the junction contained 6 bases not matched to a gene. This chain's CDR3 is CASSQVQREGRQYF. The CDR3 DNA reads TGTGCCAGCAGCCAAGTTCAGCGGGAGGGCCGGCAGTACTTC.

The chain is built from TRBV4-3 and TRBJ2-7; a possible D gene is TRBD1 (5 bases). The CDR3 loop spans 13 amino acids. V shed 1 base and J shed 3 bases, with 7 bases lying between them. Germline-derived CDR1 and CDR2 are LGHNA and YSLEER. The CDR3 is CASSQGQFYEQYF. CDR3 DNA: TGCGCCAGCAGCCAAGGACAGTTCTACGAGCAGTACTTC.

V usage is TRBV6-5 and J usage is TRBJ1-1, with 7 positions matching TRBD1. CDR3 length equals 15 residues. From germline, CDR1 is MNHEY and CDR2 SVGAGI. V lost 5 bases and J lost 3; bases outside the gene matches: 9. CDR3 sequence: CASSPGDSYYTEAFF. In DNA, the CDR3 is TGTGCCAGCAGTCCAGGGGACAGTTATTACACTGAAGCTTTCTTT.

Here the CDR3 DNA reads TGTGCCAGCAGTTCCCTAGCGGGAGGGCCAAATGAGCAGTTCTTC. It codes for CASSSLAGGPNEQFF. The V and J genes are TRBV6-5 and TRBJ2-1, with TRBD2 matching 12 bases. J was trimmed by 7 bases and V by 4 bases; bases with no gene match: 5. The CDR3 runs 15 residues. In germline, CDR1 is MNHEY, CDR2 SVGAGI.

This clone appeared a single time. The V gene is TRBV5-1, the J gene TRBJ1-3, with 7 bases aligning to TRBD1. The CDR3 extends over 15 amino acids. Germline V gene sequence: CDR1 SGHRS, CDR2 YFSETQ. Trimming at V came to 4 bases and at J to 0 bases, leaving 4 bases not matched to a gene. For the CDR3, the DNA is TGCGCCAGCAGCCCGGGACAGTCCTCTGGAAACACCATATATTTT. The encoded protein is CASSPGQSSGNTIYF.

The chain carries TRBV27 and TRBJ2-7; 8 nucleotides align to TRBD1. V shed 6 bases, J shed 2 bases, and the junction held 9 bases outside the gene matches. Germline V gives CDR1 MNHEY, CDR2 SMNVEV (reference sequence). The CDR3 sequence is 15 residues long. CDR3 sequence (DNA): TGTGCCAGCAGCCCCCGACAGGGGCGGACCTACGAGCAGTACTTC. Its translation is CASSPRQGRTYEQYF.

This chain uses TRBV6-5 with TRBJ2-4; 11 bases align to TRBD1. Germline-derived CDR1 and CDR2 are MNHEY and SVGAGI. V dropped 6 bases and J dropped 2; count of bases not matched to a gene: 0. The CDR3 contains 14 residues. CDR3 loop: CASRDRGPKNIQYF. The CDR3 coding sequence is TGTGCCAGCAGGGACAGGGGGCCCAAAAACATTCAGTACTTC.

This clone has only one observation. The J gene is TRBJ2-7, the V gene TRBV10-2; 7 bases agree with TRBD1. The germline gives CDR1 WSHSY, CDR2 SAAADI. V shed 6 bases, J shed 3 bases, and the junction held 11 bases outside the gene matches. The CDR3 contains 15 residues. Here the CDR3 reads CASRNRTGPYYEQYF. CDR3 bases: TGCGCCAGCAGAAACAGGACAGGTCCTTACTACGAGCAGTACTTC.

The chain uses TRBV3-1 (or the pseudogene TRBV3-2) and TRBJ2-7; 11 positions match TRBD2. J gave up 0 bases and V 4 bases, and 2 bases lay outside the gene matches. CDR1 LGHDT and CDR2 YNNKEL come from the germline V gene (reference sequence). This CDR3 is 15 amino acids long. This CDR3 reads CASSPTSGNSYEQYF. Written as DNA, the CDR3 is TGTGCCAGCAGCCCGACTAGCGGGAACTCCTACGAGCAGTACTTC.

The chain recombines TRBV5-1 with TRBJ2-5; no clear D gene. The CDR3 loop spans 12 amino acids. From germline, CDR1 is SGHRS and CDR2 YFSETQ. The V gene lost 2 bases and the J gene lost 4 bases, with 6 bases spanning the gap. CDR3 in amino acids: CASSFSPETQYF. CDR3 coding DNA: TGCGCCAGCAGCTTCAGTCCAGAGACCCAGTACTTC.

This chain links TRBV6-5 with TRBJ1-1; maybe TRBD1 (6 bases). The germline V and J ends were trimmed by 7 bases and 7 bases, with 13 bases remaining between them. Germline loops: CDR1 MNHEY, CDR2 SVGAGI. The CDR3 totals 12 residues. CDR3 sequence (DNA): TGTGCCAGCACCCGGAACAGGGATGAAGCTTTCTTT. Translation gives CASTRNRDEAFF.

The chain carries TRBV27 and TRBJ1-2; 9 bases agree with TRBD1. V gave up 5 bases and J gave up 8 bases; unmatched junction bases: 6. The CDR3 totals 13 residues. Germline V CDR1 and CDR2: MNHEY, SMNVEV (reference sequence). The CDR3 reads CASSVQGAGGYTF. DNA for the CDR3: TGTGCCAGCAGTGTACAGGGGGCGGGGGGCTACACCTTC.

Turning to this clone: This is likely a read error, given that the CDR3 carries no conserved phenylalanine or tryptophan at its end. The limits of the CDR3 on the DNA are not certain, so only TCRdb's listed CDR3 is given. The CDR3 here is CASRRQGPLFR. V gene TRBV27 combines with J gene TRBJ1-1; the table's D call, TRBD1, has no DNA check behind it. 11 amino acids form the CDR3, both terminal residues included. Germline-derived CDR1 and CDR2 are MNHEY and SMNVEV (reference sequence).

V usage is TRBV5-8 and J usage is TRBJ2-7, with TRBD2 matching over 12 bases. Germline V gene sequence: CDR1 SGHTS, CDR2 YDEGEE. J gave up 6 bases and V 0 bases, and 4 bases lay outside the gene matches. The CDR3 extends over 15 amino acids. Here the CDR3 DNA reads TGTGCCAGCAGCTTGGGACTAGCGGGAGTGTCCGAGCAGTACTTC. It yields the protein CASSLGLAGVSEQYF.

This chain joins TRBV2 and TRBJ2-1; 8 bases align to TRBD2. Losses at the gene ends were 4 bases for V and 7 bases for J; bases not matched to a gene: 9. Germline CDR1 and CDR2: SNHLY and FYNNEI. The CDR3 contains 15 residues. For the CDR3, the DNA is TGTGCCAGCAGTGCCAGCGGGAGTGCATTGAATGAGCAGTTCTTC. It specifies CASSASGSALNEQFF.

The chain links TRBV9 to TRBJ2-3; 7 nucleotides align to TRBD2. Germline CDR1 SGDLS, CDR2 YYNGEE. The J segment lost 2 bases and the V segment lost 1 base, leaving 4 bases of the junction unmatched. CDR3 length equals 15 residues. This chain's CDR3 is CASSVRGRDTDTQYF. CDR3 DNA: TGTGCCAGCAGCGTACGGGGGAGGGACACAGATACGCAGTATTTT.

This rearrangement joins TRBV27 to TRBJ2-2; TRBD1 is a possible D gene (6 bases). V lost 5 bases and J lost 0, with 7 bases in between. Per germline, CDR1 MNHEY and CDR2 SMNVEV (reference sequence). There are 14 residues in the CDR3. The CDR3 loop is CASSKGANTGELFF. The DNA of the CDR3 is TGTGCCAGCAGTAAGGGGGCGAACACCGGGGAGCTGTTTTTT.

The sample holds one count of this clone. The J gene is TRBJ1-6, the V gene TRBV18; TRBD1 matches at 9 bases. Germline trimming cut 4 bases from V and 5 bases from J; bases unmatched to any gene: 6. The CDR3 is 16 amino acids. CDR1 and CDR2 (germline): KGHSH, LQKENI. CDR3 nucleotide sequence: TGTGCCAGCTCACAACGACAGGGGGGGGATAATTCACCCCTCCACTTT. Translating it yields CASSQRQGGDNSPLHF. Filled out from reference TRBV18 and TRBJ1-6, the complete variable domain reads NAGVMQNPRHLVRRRGQEARLRCSPMKGHSHVYWYRQLPEEGLKFMVYLQKENIIDESGMPKERFSAEFPKEGPSILRIQQVVRGDSAAYFCASSQRQGGDNSPLHFGNGTRLTVT.

The chain uses TRBV27 and TRBJ1-2; TRBD1 aligns across 7 bases. The CDR3 extends over 16 amino acids. V lost 3 bases, J lost 0 bases, and 7 bases stayed unmatched. Per germline, CDR1 MNHEY and CDR2 SMNVEV (reference sequence). This chain's CDR3 is CASSFNRDRANYGYTF. For the CDR3, the DNA is TGTGCCAGCAGTTTTAACCGGGACAGAGCTAACTATGGCTACACCTTC.

The chain combines TRBV7-2 with TRBJ2-7, with D tentatively TRBD2 (6 bases). CDR3 length equals 14 residues. Germline CDR1 is SGHTA and CDR2 is FQGNSA. V lost 5 bases, J lost 2 bases, and 13 bases lay in between. CDR3 sequence reads: CASSRSGPPYEQYF. CDR3 bases: TGTGCCAGCAGCCGCAGCGGGCCCCCCTACGAGCAGTACTTC.

The chain combines TRBV11-2 with TRBJ2-7, with 9 bases identical to TRBD1. Germline V lookup: CDR1 SGHAT, CDR2 FQNNGV. The V and J ends lost 8 bases and 3 bases, in that order; junction bases with no gene match: 11. This CDR3 contains 15 residues. The CDR3 sequence: CASRVARTGDYEQYF. The CDR3 DNA reads TGTGCCAGCCGGGTAGCCCGGACAGGGGACTACGAGCAGTACTTC.